Included here is one TCR beta chain sequence, with context. This CDR3 region has 14 residues. Germline CDR1 SGHDN, CDR2 FVKESK. J gave up 4 bases and V 6 bases, and 8 bases lay outside the gene matches. The data were taken from a study of control samples from healthy donors and cancer patients. Libraries were prepared by immunoSEQ multiplex PCR; TCRdb keeps only in-frame clonotypes and omits some of them. The sample yields approximately 71,000 clones, approximately 89% seen once. The source of this sequence is a man in his sixties with lung cancer. The material sequenced was PBMCs. The J gene is TRBJ1-2, the V gene TRBV14, with 7 bases fitting TRBD1. DNA of the CDR3: TGTGCCAGCAGAGAAAGGGGGCTGATCTATGGCTACACCTTC. Translated: CASRERGLIYGYTF.